The T cell receptor (beta chain) described here comes from a study of OX40 agonist ivuxolimab in advanced cancers. Some clones are missing from TCRdb's copy, which holds only in-frame ones; the method was immunoSEQ multiplex PCR. The sample lists approximately 10,000 clones, about 80% seen once, with 30% in the top ten. Trimming stripped 0 bases from V and 5 bases from J, with 13 bases between. CDR1 is MGHRA and CDR2 is YSYEKL in the germline V gene. This CDR3 has 15 residues. The receptor comes from an adult with an advanced solid tumor such as melanoma, head and neck, liver or kidney cancer. The chain combines TRBV4-1 with TRBJ1-1; TRBD1 might be the D (6 bases). Sample: CD4+ or CD8+ T cells sorted from blood, taken in a trial of the OX40 agonist ivuxolimab. For the CDR3, the DNA is TGCGCCAGCAGCCAAGAACCGGGGGCGAGAACTGAAGCTTTCTTT. Translated, it gives CASSQEPGARTEAFF.